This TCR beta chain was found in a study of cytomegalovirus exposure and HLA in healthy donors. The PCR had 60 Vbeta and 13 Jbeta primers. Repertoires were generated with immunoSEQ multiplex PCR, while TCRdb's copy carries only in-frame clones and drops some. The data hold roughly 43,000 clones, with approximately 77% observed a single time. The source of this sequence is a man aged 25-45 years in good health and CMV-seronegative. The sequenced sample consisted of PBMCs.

The CDR3 is CASSPTRGSYEQYF. Here the CDR3 DNA reads TGTGCCAGCAGCCCGACCCGGGGGTCCTACGAGCAGTACTTC. The V call is TRBV11-2, the J call TRBJ2-7, with a tentative D call TRBD2 (6 bases). V gave up 5 bases and J gave up 1 base, with 12 bases separating them. From germline, CDR1 is SGHAT and CDR2 FQNNGV. The CDR3 is made up of 14 amino acids.